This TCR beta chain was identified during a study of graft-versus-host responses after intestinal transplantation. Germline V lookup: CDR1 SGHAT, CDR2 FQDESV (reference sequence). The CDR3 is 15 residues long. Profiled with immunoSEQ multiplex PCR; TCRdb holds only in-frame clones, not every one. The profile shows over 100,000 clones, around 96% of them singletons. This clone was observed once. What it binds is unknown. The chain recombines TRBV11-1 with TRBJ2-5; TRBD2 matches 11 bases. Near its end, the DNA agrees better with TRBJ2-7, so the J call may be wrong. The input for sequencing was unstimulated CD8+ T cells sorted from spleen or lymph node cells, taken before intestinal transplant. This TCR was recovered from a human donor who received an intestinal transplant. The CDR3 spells CASSPLAGGPGEQYF. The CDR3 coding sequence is TGTGCCAGCAGCCCTTTAGCGGGAGGGCCGGGCGAGCAGTACTTC.